This TCR beta chain was profiled in a study of regulatory T cells in long-lasting Graves disease. Whole-study findings and limits: Whereas new patients shared about a thousand public clonotypes, persistent patients shared more, at approximately 2,700. Since the sample size was small, accuracy may have been reduced. Favoring TRBV28, TRBJ1-2 and TRBJ2-5 was a feature seen in persistent disease.

Assembly of TCR beta libraries relied on iRepertoire HTBI primers together with Arm-PCR of CDR3 regions. The authors' processing: Roughly 65 TRBV and approximately 13 TRBJ segments were identified across samples. One entry per CDR3 protein results from TCRdb running MiXCR on the multiplex PCR reads. These V and J calls originate from TCRdb's pipeline instead of the authors' own analysis. The table includes roughly 350,000 distinct CDR3 sequences, approximately 15% detected once. Sample time point: newly diagnosed GD, antithyroid drugs for less than 3 months. PBMC RNA was the source of the TCR library. The CDR3 extends over 18 amino acids. The germline V gene has CDR1 SGHVS and CDR2 FQNEAQ. With V trimmed by 7 bases and J by 6 bases, 20 bases remained unmatched. This clonotype occurred a few times. No antigen is known for it. The sample was also reused in another study, on T cells in Graves' hyperthyroidism and ophthalmopathy.

The chain carries TRBV7-8 and TRBJ2-7; TRBD1 aligns across 11 bases. Here the sequenced sample was peripheral blood mononuclear cells (PBMCs), taken at new diagnosis, from a patient treated with antithyroid drugs. The sequence came from a man aged 35 to 55 with Graves disease. For the CDR3, the DNA is TGTGCCAGCACCAATAGAGGGACAGGGGGTCTTATCGTCGGCGAGCAGTACTTC. It codes for CASTNRGTGGLIVGEQYF. The whole variable domain, filled in from reference TRBV7-8 and TRBJ2-7, reads GAGVSQSPRYKVAKRGQDVALRCDPISGHVSLFWYQQALGQGPEFLTYFQNEAQLDKSGLPSDRFFAERPEGSVSTLKIQRTQQEDSAVYLCASTNRGTGGLIVGEQYFGPGTRLTVT.